This is a list of T cell receptor beta chains from one sample in a study of cytotoxic CD8 clonotypes in ibrutinib-treated CLL. Profiled with immunoSEQ multiplex PCR; TCRdb holds only in-frame clones, not every one. The sample lists more than 70,000 clones; around 79% were seen once. The material sequenced was PBMCs, taken after 12 months of ibrutinib treatment. The receptors come from a human donor with chronic lymphocytic leukemia. The CDR3 runs from the conserved cysteine through the conserved F or W.

TRBV5-1,CASSLGGSVAEAFF
TRBV10-3,CAISGGQGNYGYTF
TRBV10-3,CAIRQGSNEKLFF
TRBV14,CASSQPGGRGIGGYTF
TRBV27,CASTRGGRGMNTEAFF
TRBV7-2,CASSLGGNLAQPQHF
TRBV27,CASSYRGQPQHF
TRBV19,CASSIVRGSGPYEQYF
TRBV18,CASSPPSGSWTGELFF
TRBV28,CASSPPTGAGNTEAFF
TRBV7-9,CASSPPQGRNYGYTF
TRBV6-6,CASSRGSTEAFF
TRBV10-3,CAIRGGANQPQHF
TRBV30,CACVSGGAYEQYF
TRBV9,CASSPGDRSYGYTF
TRBV4-2,CASSQGGRGRDYNSPLHF
TRBV6-1,CASSEWAGGPNGPDTQYF
TRBV30,CAWSVRDRNSPLHF
TRBV13,CASSFRIVGGGNEQFF
TRBV6-5,CASSYSVTGTGELFF
TRBV7-2,CASSLVGGEAPGYGYTF
TRBV7-2,CASSPWTAGGETQYF
TRBV4-3,CASSQVLGVPYNEQFF
TRBV6-5,CASSQGFLGDSPLHF
TRBV7-8,CASSYLAGGPLGETQYF
TRBV7-9,CASSLRGERGQPQHF
TRBV14,CASSQDPVAEQFF
TRBV5-1,CASSPGLAGMAETQYF
TRBV18,CASSPGLAGSEQYF
TRBV5-1,CASSPGAATYEQYF
TRBV18,CASSSAAPWNEQFF
TRBV7-9,CASSPSRGRNTGELFF
TRBV2,CASIAAGADTQYF
TRBV6-5,CASSYSGTENTEAFF
TRBV18,CASSLVHPPNYGYTF
TRBV18,CASSPPRKPGTSGRFEQFF
TRBV7-8,CASSLDASGGTEAFF
TRBV10-3,CAIATGVTNTGELFF
TRBV5-1,CARSPGTQPGSNQPQHF
TRBV19,CASRTDSVNTIYF
TRBV5-8,CASSLAGLVGTDTQYF
TRBV11-3,CASGQGLENEQFF
TRBV18,CASSPQGFSDTQYF
TRBV2,CASSENTEAFF
TRBV7-3,CASSPNRGLAETQYF
TRBV19,CASSPDRGQSNQPQHF
TRBV21-1,CASSGYRSYEQYF
TRBV19,CASSIEGGLGYTF
TRBV7-9,CASSDGEAFF
TRBV27,CASSSPGRGTDTQYF
TRBV5-1,CASSLGGTAGGEQYF
TRBV4-1,CASSQEGPGTRTTNQPQHF
TRBV9,CASSVGGTAYEQYF
TRBV18,CASSPSLGSTDTQYF
TRBV5-1,CASSLDGQGATDTQYF
TRBV6-5,CASYAGTGDTEAFF
TRBV7-2,CASSPGGLGGYTF